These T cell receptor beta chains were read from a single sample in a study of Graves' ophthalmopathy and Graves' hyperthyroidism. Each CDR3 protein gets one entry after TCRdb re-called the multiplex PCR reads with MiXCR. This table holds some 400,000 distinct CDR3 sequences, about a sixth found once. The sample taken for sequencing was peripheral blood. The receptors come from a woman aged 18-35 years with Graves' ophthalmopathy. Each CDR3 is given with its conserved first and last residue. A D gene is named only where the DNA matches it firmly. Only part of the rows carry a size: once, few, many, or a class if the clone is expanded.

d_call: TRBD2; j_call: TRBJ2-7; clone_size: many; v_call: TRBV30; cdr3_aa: CAWRRKWREIYEQYF; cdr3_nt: TGTGCCTGGAGAAGAAAGTGGCGGGAGATTTACGAGCAGTACTTC
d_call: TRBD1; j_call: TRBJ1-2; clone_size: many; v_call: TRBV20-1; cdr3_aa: CSADRDSKRGYTF; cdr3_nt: TGCAGTGCCGACCGGGACAGCAAGAGGGGCTACACCTTC
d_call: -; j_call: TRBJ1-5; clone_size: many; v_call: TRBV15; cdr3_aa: CATSRGSGQPQHF; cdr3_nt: TGTGCCACCAGCAGGGGGTCGGGACAGCCCCAGCATTTT
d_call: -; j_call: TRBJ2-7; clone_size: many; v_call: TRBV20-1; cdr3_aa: CSATTLRYYEQYF; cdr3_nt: TGCAGTGCCACTACCTTGCGATACTACGAGCAGTACTTC
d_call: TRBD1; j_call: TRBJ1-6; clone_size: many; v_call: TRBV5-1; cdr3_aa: CASSTGQGRSPLHF; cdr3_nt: TGCGCCAGCAGCACCGGACAGGGGAGGTCACCCCTCCACTTT
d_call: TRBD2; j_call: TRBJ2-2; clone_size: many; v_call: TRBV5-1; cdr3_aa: CASSFKLAGNTGDLFF; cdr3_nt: TGCGCCAGCAGCTTCAAACTAGCGGGGAACACCGGGGATCTGTTTTTT
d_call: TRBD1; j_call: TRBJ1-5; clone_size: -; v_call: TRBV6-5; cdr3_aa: CATNSGGAGNQPQHF; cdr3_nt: TGTGCCACCAATTCAGGGGGCGCGGGCAATCAGCCCCAGCATTTT
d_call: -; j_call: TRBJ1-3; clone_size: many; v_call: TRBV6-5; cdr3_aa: CASNSGNTIYF; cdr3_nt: TGTGCCAGCAACTCTGGAAACACCATATATTTT
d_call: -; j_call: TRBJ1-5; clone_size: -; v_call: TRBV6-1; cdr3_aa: CASSDLAGASQPQHF; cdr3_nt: TGTGCCAGCAGCGACCTGGCAGGGGCGAGTCAGCCCCAGCATTTT
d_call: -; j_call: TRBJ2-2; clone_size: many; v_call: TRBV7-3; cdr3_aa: CASSLQVTGELFF; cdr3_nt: TGTGCCAGCAGCTTACAGGTCACCGGGGAGCTGTTTTTT
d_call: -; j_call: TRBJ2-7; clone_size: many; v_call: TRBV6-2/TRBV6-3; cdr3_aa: CASSYPRAAYEQYF; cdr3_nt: TGTGCCAGCAGTTACCCCCGGGCCGCCTACGAGCAGTACTTC
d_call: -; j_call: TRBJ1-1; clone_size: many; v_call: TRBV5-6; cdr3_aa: CASTPGGNTEAFF; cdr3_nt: TGTGCCAGCACCCCGGGAGGGAACACTGAAGCTTTCTTT